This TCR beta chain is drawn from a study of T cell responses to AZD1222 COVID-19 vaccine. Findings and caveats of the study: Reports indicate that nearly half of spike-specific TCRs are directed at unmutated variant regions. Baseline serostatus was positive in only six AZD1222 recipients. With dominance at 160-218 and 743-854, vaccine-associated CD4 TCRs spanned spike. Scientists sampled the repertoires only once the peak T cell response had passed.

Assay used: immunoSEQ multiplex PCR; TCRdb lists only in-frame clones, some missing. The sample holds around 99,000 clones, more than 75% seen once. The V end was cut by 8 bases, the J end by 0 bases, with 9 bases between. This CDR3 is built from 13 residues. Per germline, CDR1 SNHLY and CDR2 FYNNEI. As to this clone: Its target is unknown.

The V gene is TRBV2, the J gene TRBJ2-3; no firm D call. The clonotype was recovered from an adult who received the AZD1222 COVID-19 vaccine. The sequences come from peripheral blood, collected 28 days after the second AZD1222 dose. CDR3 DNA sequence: TGTGCCAGCGGCTTTGGGAGCACAGATACGCAGTATTTT. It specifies CASGFGSTDTQYF.